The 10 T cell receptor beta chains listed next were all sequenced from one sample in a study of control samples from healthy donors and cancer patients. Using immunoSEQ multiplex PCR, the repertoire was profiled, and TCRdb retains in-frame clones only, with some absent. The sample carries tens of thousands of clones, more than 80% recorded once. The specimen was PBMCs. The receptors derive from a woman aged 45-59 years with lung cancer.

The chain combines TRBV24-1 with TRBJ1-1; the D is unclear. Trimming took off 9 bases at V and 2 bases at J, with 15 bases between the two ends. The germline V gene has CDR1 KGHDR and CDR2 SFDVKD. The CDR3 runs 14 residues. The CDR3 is CATLYGDPNTEAFF. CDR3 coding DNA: TGTGCCACCTTGTACGGAGACCCTAACACTGAAGCTTTCTTT.

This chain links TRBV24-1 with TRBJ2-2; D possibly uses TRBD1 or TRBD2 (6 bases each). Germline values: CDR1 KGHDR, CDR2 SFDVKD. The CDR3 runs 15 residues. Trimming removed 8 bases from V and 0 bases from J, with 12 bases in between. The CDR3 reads CATTKGGANTGELFF. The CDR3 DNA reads TGTGCCACCACCAAGGGGGGAGCGAACACCGGGGAGCTGTTTTTT.

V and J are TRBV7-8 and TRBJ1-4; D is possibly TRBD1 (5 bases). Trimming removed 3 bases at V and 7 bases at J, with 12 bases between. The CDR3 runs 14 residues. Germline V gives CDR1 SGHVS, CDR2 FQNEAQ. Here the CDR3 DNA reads TGTGCCAGCAGCTTGTCCTCCGACAGTGAAAAACTGTTTTTT. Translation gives CASSLSSDSEKLFF.

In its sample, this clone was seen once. CDR3 sequence reads: CASTNTGYNEQFF. The DNA of the CDR3 is TGTGCCAGCACCAACACGGGGTACAATGAGCAGTTCTTC. V gene TRBV27 combines with J gene TRBJ2-1; weak D call: TRBD2 (5 bases). Germline CDR1 and CDR2: MNHEY and SMNVEV (reference sequence). Trimming removed 7 bases from V and 4 bases from J, with 11 bases in between. The CDR3 contains 13 residues.

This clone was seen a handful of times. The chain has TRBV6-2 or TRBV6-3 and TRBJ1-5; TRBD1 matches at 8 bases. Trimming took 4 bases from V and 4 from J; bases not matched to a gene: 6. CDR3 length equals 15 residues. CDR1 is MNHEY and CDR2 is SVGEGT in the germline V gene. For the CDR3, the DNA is TGTGCCAGCAGTTCGGACAGGGAGAATAATCAGCCCCAGCATTTT. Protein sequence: CASSSDRENNQPQHF.

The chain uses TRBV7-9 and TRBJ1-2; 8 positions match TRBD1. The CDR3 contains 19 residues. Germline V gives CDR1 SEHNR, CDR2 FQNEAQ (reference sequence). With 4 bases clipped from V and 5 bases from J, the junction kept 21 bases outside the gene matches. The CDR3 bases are TGTGCCAGCAGCTCCTTCTTTAATAGACCGGGACAGGCCGAGTATGGCTACACCTTC. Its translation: CASSSFFNRPGQAEYGYTF.

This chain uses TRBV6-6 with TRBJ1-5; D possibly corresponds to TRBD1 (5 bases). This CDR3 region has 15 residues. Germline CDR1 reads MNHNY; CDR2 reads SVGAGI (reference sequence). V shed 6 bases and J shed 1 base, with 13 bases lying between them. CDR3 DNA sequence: TGTGCCAGCAGCTACGGGGGGGAAAGCAATCAGCCCCAGCATTTT. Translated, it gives CASSYGGESNQPQHF.

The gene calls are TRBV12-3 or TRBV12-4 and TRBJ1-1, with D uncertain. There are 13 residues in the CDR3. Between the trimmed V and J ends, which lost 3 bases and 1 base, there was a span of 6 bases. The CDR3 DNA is TGTGCCAGCAGTTTCAGTGAGAACACTGAAGCTTTCTTT. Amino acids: CASSFSENTEAFF.

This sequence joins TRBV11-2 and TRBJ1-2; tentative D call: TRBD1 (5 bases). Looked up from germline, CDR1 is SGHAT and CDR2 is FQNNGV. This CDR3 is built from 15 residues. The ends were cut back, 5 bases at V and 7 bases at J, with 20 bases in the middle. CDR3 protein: CASSTRQSGVGGYTF. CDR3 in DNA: TGTGCCAGCAGCACCCGACAGTCGGGCGTTGGTGGCTACACCTTC.

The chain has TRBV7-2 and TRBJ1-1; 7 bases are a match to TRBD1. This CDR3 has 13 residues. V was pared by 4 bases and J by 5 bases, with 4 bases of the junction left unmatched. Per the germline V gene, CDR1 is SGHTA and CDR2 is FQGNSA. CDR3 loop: CASSSLQGTEAFF. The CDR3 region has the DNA TGTGCCAGCAGCTCCCTACAGGGGACTGAAGCTTTCTTT.